A selection of T cell receptor beta chains follows, all from one sample in a study of T cells in Graves' hyperthyroidism and ophthalmopathy. TCRdb called the multiplex PCR reads again in MiXCR, with one record for every CDR3 protein. The sample includes hundreds of thousands of distinct CDR3 sequences, about 15% of them seen just once. Sequences were obtained from blood. The source of these receptors is a woman aged 40 to 49 with Graves' ophthalmopathy. Both conserved end residues are part of each CDR3.

cdr3_aa: CASSFGLAEYF
v_call: TRBV28
cdr3_length: 11

cdr3_aa: CASTLGYRGSPLHF
v_call: TRBV12-3/TRBV12-4
cdr3_length: 14

cdr3_aa: CASSLRSENTEAFF
v_call: TRBV27
cdr3_length: 14

cdr3_aa: CASSSTTSGRGETQYF
v_call: TRBV5-4
cdr3_length: 16

cdr3_aa: CASSEYQSYVNQPQHF
v_call: TRBV6-1
cdr3_length: 16

cdr3_aa: CASSLATKETQYF
v_call: TRBV5-1
cdr3_length: 13

cdr3_aa: CASSLQPEYEQYF
v_call: TRBV7-3
cdr3_length: 13

cdr3_aa: CASSDRYQTYEQYF
v_call: TRBV6-1
cdr3_length: 14

cdr3_aa: CAWSPYSMNTEAFF
v_call: TRBV30
cdr3_length: 14

cdr3_aa: CASSTRDRLSYEQYF
v_call: TRBV6-5
cdr3_length: 15

cdr3_aa: CASTPAGHASTEAFF
v_call: TRBV5-8
cdr3_length: 15

cdr3_aa: CASSAWTANTEAFF
v_call: TRBV19
cdr3_length: 14

cdr3_aa: CSATRGTVGSYEQYF
v_call: TRBV20-1
cdr3_length: 15

cdr3_aa: CSASAPSQPQHF
v_call: TRBV20-1
cdr3_length: 12

cdr3_aa: CATSRDSGEPPGELFF
v_call: TRBV15
cdr3_length: 16

cdr3_aa: CASSFSRDILSYEQYF
v_call: TRBV28
cdr3_length: 16

cdr3_aa: CASSPPGVSGGLVGELFF
v_call: TRBV5-1
cdr3_length: 18

cdr3_aa: CASSQGAAGLSYEQYF
v_call: TRBV4-1
cdr3_length: 16

cdr3_aa: CSASGELREQYF
v_call: TRBV20-1
cdr3_length: 12

cdr3_aa: CASSWGKTYEQYF
v_call: TRBV6-2/TRBV6-3
cdr3_length: 13

cdr3_aa: CARQGRPYGYTF
v_call: TRBV30
cdr3_length: 12

cdr3_aa: CAWSPRTGPLWEQYF
v_call: TRBV30
cdr3_length: 15

cdr3_aa: CATLGPNSSGANVLTF
v_call: TRBV24-1
cdr3_length: 16

cdr3_aa: CASGKQGMNTEAFF
v_call: TRBV27
cdr3_length: 14

cdr3_aa: CASSMDGTNTEAFF
v_call: TRBV12-3/TRBV12-4
cdr3_length: 14

cdr3_aa: CASSSMTEQGYTF
v_call: TRBV12-3/TRBV12-4
cdr3_length: 13

cdr3_aa: CASSFLTGPNEQYF
v_call: TRBV7-8
cdr3_length: 14

cdr3_aa: CASSRGEEYEQYF
v_call: TRBV19
cdr3_length: 13

cdr3_aa: CASWGTGFNQPQHF
v_call: TRBV27
cdr3_length: 14

cdr3_aa: CASSYSAGRNSNQPQHF
v_call: TRBV6-5
cdr3_length: 17

cdr3_aa: CAWTRTGDYNEQFF
v_call: TRBV30
cdr3_length: 14

cdr3_aa: CAIFHPPGLSLHYGYTF
v_call: TRBV28
cdr3_length: 17

cdr3_aa: CASSSSGGYSNQPQHF
v_call: TRBV11-2
cdr3_length: 16

cdr3_aa: CSATWDTTDTQYF
v_call: TRBV20-1
cdr3_length: 13

cdr3_aa: CASSSTGGIAGANVLTF
v_call: TRBV11-1
cdr3_length: 17

cdr3_aa: CASSPGGDTAEAFF
v_call: TRBV12-3/TRBV12-4
cdr3_length: 14

cdr3_aa: CASSFNRGSYCGYTF
v_call: TRBV12-3/TRBV12-4
cdr3_length: 15

cdr3_aa: CASSRIDQPQHF
v_call: TRBV12-3/TRBV12-4
cdr3_length: 12

cdr3_aa: CASSLTTSGTETQYF
v_call: TRBV7-8
cdr3_length: 15

cdr3_aa: CASSQDRRGRTEAFF
v_call: TRBV4-1
cdr3_length: 15

cdr3_aa: CASSDPAGAGYTEAFF
v_call: TRBV6-1
cdr3_length: 16

cdr3_aa: CASSLADRGDEQYF
v_call: TRBV7-6
cdr3_length: 14

cdr3_aa: CASRPATGEQYF
v_call: TRBV27
cdr3_length: 12

cdr3_aa: CAISAGQVSGQETQYF
v_call: TRBV10-3
cdr3_length: 16

cdr3_aa: CASHSGRYEQYF
v_call: TRBV6-1
cdr3_length: 12